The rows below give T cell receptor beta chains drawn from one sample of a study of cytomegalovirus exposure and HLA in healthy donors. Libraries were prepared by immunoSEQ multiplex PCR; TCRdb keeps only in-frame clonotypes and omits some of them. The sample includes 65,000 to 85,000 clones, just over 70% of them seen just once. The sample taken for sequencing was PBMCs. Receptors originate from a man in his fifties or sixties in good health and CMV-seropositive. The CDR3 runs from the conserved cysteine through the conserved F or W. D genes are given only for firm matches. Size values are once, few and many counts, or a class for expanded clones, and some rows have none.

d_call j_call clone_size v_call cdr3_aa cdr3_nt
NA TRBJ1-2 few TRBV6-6 CASSLGGIHGYTF TGTGCCAGCAGTTTAGGGGGAATCCATGGCTACACCTTC
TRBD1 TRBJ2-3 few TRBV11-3 CASSWSSGGPTDTQYF TGTGCCAGCAGCTGGAGCTCAGGGGGCCCCACAGATACGCAGTATTTT
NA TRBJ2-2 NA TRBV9 CASRFGGADTGELFF TGTGCCAGCAGATTTGGGGGGGCCGACACCGGGGAGCTGTTTTTT
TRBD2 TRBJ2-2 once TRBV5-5 CASSSGPGTSGGTGELFF TGTGCCAGCAGCTCAGGCCCCGGGACTAGCGGCGGGACCGGGGAGCTGTTTTTT
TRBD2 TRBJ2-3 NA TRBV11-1 CASSFPREVVQYF TGTGCCAGCAGCTTCCCGCGGGAGGTAGTTCAGTATTTT
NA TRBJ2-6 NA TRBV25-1 CATMEGISTSGANVLTF TGTGCCACTATGGAGGGTATATCAACCTCTGGGGCCAACGTCCTGACTTTC
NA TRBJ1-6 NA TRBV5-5 CASSFRESSYNSPLHF TGTGCCAGCAGCTTTCGGGAGAGTTCCTATAATTCACCCCTCCACTTT
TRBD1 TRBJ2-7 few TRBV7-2 CASSRDRGRTYEQYF TGTGCCAGCAGCCGCGACAGGGGCCGTACCTACGAGCAGTACTTC
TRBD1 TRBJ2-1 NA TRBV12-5 CASAPTGVANEQFF TGTGCTAGTGCCCCGACAGGGGTGGCCAATGAGCAGTTCTTC
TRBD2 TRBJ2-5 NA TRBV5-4 CASMIGGANQETQYF TGTGCCAGCATGATCGGGGGGGCTAACCAAGAGACCCAGTACTTC
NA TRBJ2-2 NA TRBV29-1 CSVERGRGVATGELFF TGCAGCGTTGAACGAGGCAGGGGGGTGGCCACCGGGGAGCTGTTTTTT
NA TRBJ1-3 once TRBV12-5 CASGGRGGGGRNTIYF TGTGCTAGTGGGGGTAGGGGCGGGGGAGGGAGAAACACCATATATTTT
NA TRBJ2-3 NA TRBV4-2 CASSQGRSGITDTQYF TGTGCCAGCAGCCAAGGTAGGAGCGGTATCACAGATACGCAGTATTTT
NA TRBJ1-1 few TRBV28 CASSYRGNTEAFF TGTGCCAGCAGTTATCGAGGGAACACTGAAGCTTTCTTT
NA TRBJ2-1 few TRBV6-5 CASSYVQGRGEQFF TGTGCCAGCAGTTACGTTCAGGGGAGGGGTGAGCAGTTCTTC
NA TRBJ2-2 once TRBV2 CASVVGVTGELFF TGTGCCAGCGTTGTAGGGGTCACCGGGGAGCTGTTTTTT
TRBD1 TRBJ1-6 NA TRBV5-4 CASSILDRGDSPLHF TGTGCCAGCAGCATACTGGACAGGGGTGATTCACCCCTCCACTTT
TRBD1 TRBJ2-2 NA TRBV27 CASCLDPHRGLMRAGELFF TGTGCCAGCTGCCTGGATCCCCACAGGGGTCTAATGAGGGCCGGGGAGCTGTTTTTT
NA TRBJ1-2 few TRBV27 CASSLLSSTNYGYTF TGTGCCAGCAGTTTATTATCTAGTACTAACTATGGCTACACCTTC
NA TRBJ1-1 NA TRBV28 CASTPQGWTEAFF TGTGCCAGCACCCCTCAGGGGTGGACTGAAGCTTTCTTT
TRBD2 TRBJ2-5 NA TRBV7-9 CASSSGSRGGETQYF TGTGCCAGCAGCTCCGGGTCCCGGGGGGGAGAGACCCAGTACTTC
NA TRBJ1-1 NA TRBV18 CASSAGVMNTEAFF TGTGCCAGCTCAGCCGGGGTTATGAACACTGAAGCTTTCTTT
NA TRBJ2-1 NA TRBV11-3 CASSAGAYNEQFF TGTGCCAGCAGCGCCGGGGCCTACAATGAGCAGTTCTTC
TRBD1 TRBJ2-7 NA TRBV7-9 CASSSPTGIGVYEQYF TGTGCCAGCAGCTCCCCGACAGGGATCGGGGTTTACGAGCAGTACTTC